This TCR beta chain was recorded in a study of blood T cell repertoires in COVID-19. V was pared by 0 bases and J by 1 base, with 7 bases between. The germline gives CDR1 LGHDT, CDR2 YNNKEL (reference sequence). This CDR3 spans 15 amino acids. Only in-frame clones appear in the TCRdb table, and some are missing; sequencing was by immunoSEQ multiplex PCR. There are 250,000 to 350,000 clones in the sample; roughly 88% occur only once, and roughly 4% lies in the top ten. The source of this sequence is a woman aged 25 to 39 who had recovered from COVID-19. Sequenced: PBMCs or T cells enriched from blood (not recorded which). This chain uses TRBV3-1 (or the pseudogene TRBV3-2) with TRBJ1-5; possibly TRBD1 for D (5 bases). This CDR3 is CASSQDGGSNQPQHF. DNA for the CDR3: TGTGCCAGCAGCCAAGATGGGGGGAGCAATCAGCCCCAGCATTTT.